This T cell receptor beta chain was sequenced for a study of cytomegalovirus exposure and HLA in healthy donors. Across the whole study: Genetic ancestry analysis placed around 76% of the 398 donors that were genotyped in the Caucasian-associated cluster.

Researchers ran the PCR with 60 Vbeta and 13 Jbeta primers. The assay was immunoSEQ multiplex PCR, and TCRdb's table has in-frame clones only and misses some. The sample shows approximately 130,000 clones, 75% to 90% of them seen only once. Study-wide points: Reported findings show TCR beta sequences accurately forecast HLA-A and HLA-B alleles in most subjects. Later analysis reportedly placed an Asian-associated ancestry cluster below the roughly 640-donor mean in N-insertions. Common viral pathogens seemed, in a later analysis, to connect with several of the most significant clusters.

This clone showed up just a few times. Its specificity is not known. Germline V gives CDR1 GTSNPN, CDR2 SVGIG (reference sequence). The trim removed 2 bases at V and 2 bases at J, leaving 6 bases unmatched. This CDR3 region has 15 residues. The J gene is TRBJ1-5, the V gene TRBV30, with 7 bases aligning to TRBD1. Sequencing used PBMCs. This clonotype was sampled from a woman aged 35 to 49 in good health and CMV-seropositive. The CDR3 DNA sequence: TGTGCCTGGAGTCTATCAGGACAGGGCAATCAGCCCCAGCATTTT. This codes for CAWSLSGQGNQPQHF.